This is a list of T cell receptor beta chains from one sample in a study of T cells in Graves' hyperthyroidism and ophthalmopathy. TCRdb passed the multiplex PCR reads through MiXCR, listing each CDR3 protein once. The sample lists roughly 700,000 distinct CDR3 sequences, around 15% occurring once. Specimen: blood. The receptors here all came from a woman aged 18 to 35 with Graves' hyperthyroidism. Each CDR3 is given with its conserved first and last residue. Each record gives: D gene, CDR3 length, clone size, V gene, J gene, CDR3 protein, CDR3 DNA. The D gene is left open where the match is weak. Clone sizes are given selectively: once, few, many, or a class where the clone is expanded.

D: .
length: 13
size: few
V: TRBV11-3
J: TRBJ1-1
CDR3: CASSLAPRTEAFF
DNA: TGTGCCAGCAGCTTAGCCCCTCGAACTGAAGCTTTCTTT

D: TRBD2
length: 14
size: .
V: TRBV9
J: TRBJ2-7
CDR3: CASSITSGMYEQYF
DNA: TGTGCCAGCAGCATAACTAGCGGGATGTACGAGCAGTACTTC

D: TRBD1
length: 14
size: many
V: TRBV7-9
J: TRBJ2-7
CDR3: CASSFGQGRYEQYF
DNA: TGTGCCAGCAGCTTCGGACAGGGAAGGTACGAGCAGTACTTC

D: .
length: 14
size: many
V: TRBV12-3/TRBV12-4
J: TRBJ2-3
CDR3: CASSFGASADTQYF
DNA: TGTGCCAGCAGTTTCGGGGCTTCGGCAGATACGCAGTATTTT

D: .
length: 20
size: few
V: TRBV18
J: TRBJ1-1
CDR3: CASSPYHRGKTGTGNTEAFF
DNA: TGTGCCAGCTCACCTTACCACCGAGGGAAAACCGGGACGGGGAACACTGAAGCTTTCTTT

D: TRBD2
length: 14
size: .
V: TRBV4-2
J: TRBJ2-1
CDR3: CASSQSVAGGEQFF
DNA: TGTGCCAGCAGCCAATCCGTAGCGGGAGGGGAGCAGTTCTTC

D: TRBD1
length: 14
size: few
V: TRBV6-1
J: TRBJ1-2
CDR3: CASRQTGGGSGYTF
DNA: TGTGCCAGCAGACAAACAGGGGGCGGTTCTGGCTACACCTTC

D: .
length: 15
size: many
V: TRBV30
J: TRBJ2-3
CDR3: CAVLGRSLPRDTQYF
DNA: TGTGCCGTCCTGGGACGCAGCCTCCCCCGAGATACGCAGTATTTT

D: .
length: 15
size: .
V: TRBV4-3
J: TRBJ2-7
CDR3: CASSQDRSQSYEQYF
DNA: TGCGCCAGCAGCCAAGATCGATCCCAGAGCTACGAGCAGTACTTC

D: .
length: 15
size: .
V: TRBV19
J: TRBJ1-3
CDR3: CASSIDRYSGNTIYF
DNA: TGTGCCAGTAGTATAGACAGGTACTCTGGAAACACCATATATTTT

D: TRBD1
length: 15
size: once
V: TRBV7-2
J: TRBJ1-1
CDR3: CASSPDRERWTEAFF
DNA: TGTGCTAGCAGCCCTGACAGGGAGAGGTGGACTGAAGCTTTCTTT

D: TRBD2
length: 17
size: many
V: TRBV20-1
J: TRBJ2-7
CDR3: CSASGTSGGGSSYEQYF
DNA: TGCAGTGCTTCCGGGACTAGCGGGGGGGGAAGCTCCTACGAGCAGTACTTC

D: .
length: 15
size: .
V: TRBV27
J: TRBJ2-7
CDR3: CASSLEPPPSYEQYF
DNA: TGTGCCAGCAGTTTAGAGCCCCCGCCGTCCTACGAGCAGTACTTC

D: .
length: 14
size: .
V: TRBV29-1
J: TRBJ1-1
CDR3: CSVEAGGLNTEAFF
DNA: TGCAGCGTTGAAGCCGGGGGACTGAACACTGAAGCTTTCTTT

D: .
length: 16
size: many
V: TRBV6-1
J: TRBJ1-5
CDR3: CASRRTASYSNQPQHF
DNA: TGTGCCAGCAGACGGACAGCCAGCTATAGCAATCAGCCCCAGCATTTT

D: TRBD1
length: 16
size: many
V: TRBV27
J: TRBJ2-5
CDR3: CASSSQQGVGRETQYF
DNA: TGTGCCAGCAGTTCACAACAGGGGGTGGGTCGGGAGACCCAGTACTTC

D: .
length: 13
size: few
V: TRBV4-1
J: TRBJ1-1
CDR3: CASSHPGEDGAFF
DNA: TGCGCCAGCAGCCACCCAGGGGAAGATGGAGCTTTCTTT

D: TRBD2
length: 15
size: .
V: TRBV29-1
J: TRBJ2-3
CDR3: CSVRGLAGHPDTQYF
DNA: TGCAGCGTGCGCGGACTAGCGGGACACCCAGATACGCAGTATTTT

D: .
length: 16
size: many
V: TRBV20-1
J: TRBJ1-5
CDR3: CSARGQDGLSNQPQHF
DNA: TGCAGTGCTAGAGGGCAGGACGGCCTTAGCAATCAGCCCCAGCATTTT

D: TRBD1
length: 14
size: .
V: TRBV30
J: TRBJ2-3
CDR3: CAWSRDRGPDTQYF
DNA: TGTGCCTGGAGTCGTGACAGGGGGCCAGATACGCAGTATTTT

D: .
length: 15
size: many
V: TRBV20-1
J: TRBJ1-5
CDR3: CSARDQGVRNQPQHF
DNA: TGCAGTGCTAGAGATCAGGGAGTTCGCAATCAGCCCCAGCATTTT

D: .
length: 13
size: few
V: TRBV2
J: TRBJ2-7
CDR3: CASSEHSEDEQYF
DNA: TGTGCCAGCAGTGAACACAGTGAGGACGAGCAGTACTTC

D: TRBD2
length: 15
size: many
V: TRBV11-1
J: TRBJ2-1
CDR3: CASTTTSGSYNEQFF
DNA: TGTGCCAGCACCACGACTAGCGGCTCCTACAATGAGCAGTTCTTC

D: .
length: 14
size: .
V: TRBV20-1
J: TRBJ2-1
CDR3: CSARGGDRPNEQFF
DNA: TGCAGTGCTAGAGGGGGGGACAGACCCAATGAGCAGTTCTTC

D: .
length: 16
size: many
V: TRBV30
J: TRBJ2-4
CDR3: CAWGGVSGFAKNIQYF
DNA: TGTGCCTGGGGTGGGGTGTCTGGATTCGCCAAAAACATTCAGTACTTC

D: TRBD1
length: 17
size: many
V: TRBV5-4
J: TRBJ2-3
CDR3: CASRDPERTGQWDTQYF
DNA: TGTGCCAGCAGGGACCCGGAGAGGACAGGGCAGTGGGATACGCAGTATTTT

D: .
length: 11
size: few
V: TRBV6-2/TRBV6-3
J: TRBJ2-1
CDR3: CASRNINEQFF
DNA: TGTGCCAGCAGAAACATTAATGAGCAGTTCTTC

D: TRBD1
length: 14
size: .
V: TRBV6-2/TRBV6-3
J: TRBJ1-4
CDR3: CASTSGQGDEKLFF
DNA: TGTGCCAGCACCTCAGGACAGGGGGATGAAAAACTGTTTTTT

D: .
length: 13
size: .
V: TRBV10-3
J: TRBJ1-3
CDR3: CATAGISGNTIYF
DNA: TGTGCCACGGCGGGGATCTCTGGAAACACCATATATTTT

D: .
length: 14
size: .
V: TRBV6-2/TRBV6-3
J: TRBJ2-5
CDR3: CASSYVTGGETQYF
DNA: TGTGCCAGCAGTTACGTGACAGGAGGAGAGACCCAGTACTTC

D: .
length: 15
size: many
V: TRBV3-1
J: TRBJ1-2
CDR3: CASSQDRGREFGYTF
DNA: TGTGCCAGCAGCCAAGATCGCGGCAGGGAGTTCGGCTACACCTTC

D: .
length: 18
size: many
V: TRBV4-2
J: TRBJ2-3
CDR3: CASSQDPKTSLRTDTQYF
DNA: TGTGCCAGCAGCCAAGACCCCAAGACCTCTCTCAGGACAGATACGCAGTATTTT

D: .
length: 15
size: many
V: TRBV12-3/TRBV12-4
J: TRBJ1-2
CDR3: CASSLGGRLHYGYTF
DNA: TGTGCCAGCAGTTTAGGGGGACGCCTCCACTATGGCTACACCTTC

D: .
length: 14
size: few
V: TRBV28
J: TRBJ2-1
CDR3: CASRDLGGADEQFF
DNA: TGTGCCAGCAGGGACCTGGGGGGGGCAGATGAGCAGTTCTTC

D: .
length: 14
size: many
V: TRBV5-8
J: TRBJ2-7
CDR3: CASSLEPSYYEQYF
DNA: TGTGCCAGCAGCTTGGAACCCAGCTACTACGAGCAGTACTTC

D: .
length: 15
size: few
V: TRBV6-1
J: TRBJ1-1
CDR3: CASSALVVMNTEAFF
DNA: TGTGCCAGCAGCGCTTTGGTGGTCATGAACACTGAAGCTTTCTTT

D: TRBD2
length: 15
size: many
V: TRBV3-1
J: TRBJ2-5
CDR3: CASSLRRLAVETQYF
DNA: TGTGCCAGCAGCCTTCGAAGACTAGCGGTGGAGACCCAGTACTTC

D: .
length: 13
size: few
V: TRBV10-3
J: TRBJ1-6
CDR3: CAIRGRWDSPLHF
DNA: TGTGCCATCAGGGGCCGGTGGGATTCACCCCTCCACTTT

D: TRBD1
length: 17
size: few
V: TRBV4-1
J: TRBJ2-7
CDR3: CASSRTLRTGPSYEQYF
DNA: TGCGCCAGCAGCCGGACGTTAAGGACAGGGCCTTCCTACGAGCAGTACTTC

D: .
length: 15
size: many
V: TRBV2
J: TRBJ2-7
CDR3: CASADGTDRSYEQYF
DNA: TGTGCCAGCGCGGATGGGACTGACCGCTCCTACGAGCAGTACTTC

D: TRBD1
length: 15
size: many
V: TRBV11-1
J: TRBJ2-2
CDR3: CASSLDRGQSGELFF
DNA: TGTGCCAGCAGCCTGGACAGGGGGCAGTCCGGGGAGCTGTTTTTT

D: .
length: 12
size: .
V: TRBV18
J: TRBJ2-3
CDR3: CAGSPVTDTQYF
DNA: TGTGCCGGCTCACCGGTCACAGATACGCAGTATTTT

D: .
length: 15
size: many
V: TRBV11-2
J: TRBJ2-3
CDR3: CASSEGTRVTDTQYF
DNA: TGTGCCAGCAGCGAGGGGACAAGGGTCACAGATACGCAGTATTTT

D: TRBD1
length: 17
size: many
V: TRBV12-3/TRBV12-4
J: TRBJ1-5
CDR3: CASTDGTGGSSNQPQHF
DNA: TGTGCCAGCACCGACGGGACAGGGGGGTCAAGCAATCAGCCCCAGCATTTT

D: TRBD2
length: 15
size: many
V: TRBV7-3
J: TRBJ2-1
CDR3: CASSRGLGSYNEQFF
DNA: TGTGCCAGCAGTCGAGGACTAGGGTCCTACAATGAGCAGTTCTTC

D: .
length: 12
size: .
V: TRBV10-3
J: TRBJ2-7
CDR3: CAISESRDEQYF
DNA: TGTGCCATCAGTGAGTCCAGGGACGAGCAGTACTTC

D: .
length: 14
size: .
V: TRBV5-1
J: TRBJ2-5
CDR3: CASSSSGKKETQYF
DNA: TGCGCCAGCAGCTCCTCCGGGAAGAAAGAGACCCAGTACTTC

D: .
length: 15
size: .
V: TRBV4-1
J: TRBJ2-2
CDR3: CASSQDQGGTGELFF
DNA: TGCGCCAGCAGCCAAGATCAGGGAGGAACCGGGGAGCTGTTTTTT

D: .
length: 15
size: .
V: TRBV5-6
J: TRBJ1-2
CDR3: CASRLRGTVNYGYTF
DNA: TGTGCCAGCCGCCTAAGGGGGACCGTAAACTATGGCTACACCTTC

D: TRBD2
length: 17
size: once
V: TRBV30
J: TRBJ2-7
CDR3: CAWSVGVMIAGGYEQYF
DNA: TGTGCCTGGAGTGTAGGGGTCATGATAGCGGGAGGATACGAGCAGTACTTC